This entry describes one TCR beta chain. The antigen is not known. A much more abundant neighbour one base away suggests this may be a read error. The source of the sample is a study of blood T cells in healthy people across ages. Overall study findings and caveats: A roughly linear age-dependent decrease characterized TCR beta diversity per million T cells.

With a J-beta primer mix and a sample-barcoded 5' primer, a second PCR ran about 7 to 12 cycles. MiXCR, applied by TCRdb to the 5' RACE reads, yields one record per CDR3 protein. The table includes just over 800,000 distinct CDR3 sequences, 62% detected once. The specimen sequenced was blood. The source of this sequence is a man under 40 in good health.

Here the CDR3 reads CSAIEAGQETQYF. CDR3 sequence (DNA): TGCAGTGCGATCGAAGCAGGCCAAGAGACCCAGTACTTC. V usage is TRBV20-1 and J usage is TRBJ2-5; no clear D. V lost 6 bases and J lost 1, with 12 bases in between. The CDR3 has 13 amino acids. In germline, CDR1 is DFQATT, CDR2 SNEGSKA (reference sequence).